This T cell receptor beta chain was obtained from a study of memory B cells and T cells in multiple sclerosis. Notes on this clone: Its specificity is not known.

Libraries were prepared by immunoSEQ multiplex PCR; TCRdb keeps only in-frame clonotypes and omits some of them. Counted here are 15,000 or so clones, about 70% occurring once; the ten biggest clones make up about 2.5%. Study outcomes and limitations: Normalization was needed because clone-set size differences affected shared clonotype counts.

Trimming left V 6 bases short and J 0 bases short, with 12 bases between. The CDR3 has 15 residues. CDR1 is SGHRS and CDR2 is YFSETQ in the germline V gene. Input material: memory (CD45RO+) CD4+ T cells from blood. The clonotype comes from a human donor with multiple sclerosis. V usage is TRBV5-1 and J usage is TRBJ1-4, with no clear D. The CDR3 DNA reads TGCGCCAGCAACCCCTCAGGTACAACTAATGAAAAACTGTTTTTT. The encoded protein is CASNPSGTTNEKLFF.